This T cell receptor beta chain emerged from a study of blood T cells in healthy people across ages. Study conclusions and caveats: Per million T cells, TCR beta diversity dropped roughly linearly as age increased. There was no known CMV status for donors, so expanded clonotype changes were possibly confounded. Underestimates were what the diversity estimates from one million T cells were considered to be.

Germline V gene lookup returns CDR1 KGHDR and CDR2 SFDVKD. CDR3 length: 16 residues. The V end was cut by 1 base, the J end by 4 bases, with 13 bases between. Through a sample-barcoded 5' primer and a J-beta primer mix, a second PCR was run for 7 to 11 cycles. MiXCR, run by TCRdb on the 5' RACE reads, gives a single entry per CDR3 protein. The sample lists 1.5 million to 2 million distinct CDR3 sequences, 35% to 50% occurring once. Many counts were recorded for this clonotype. What it binds is not known. The rearrangement joins TRBV24-1 to TRBJ2-1; D might be TRBD1 (5 bases). The sequence came from a human donor in good health. Sequencing input: blood. CDR3 in amino acids: CATSDFGQGPYNEQFF. The CDR3 DNA reads TGTGCCACCAGTGATTTTGGCCAGGGTCCTTACAATGAGCAGTTCTTC.